These 2 T cell receptor beta chains came from one sample sequenced in a study of cytomegalovirus exposure and HLA in healthy donors. Profiling relied on immunoSEQ multiplex PCR, and the TCRdb table lists in-frame clones only, not all of them. The table has about 220,000 clones, around 90% seen once. Sequenced: PBMCs. The receptors were sampled from a woman aged 18-29 years in good health and CMV-seronegative.

This clone was found once. The chain is built from TRBV28 and TRBJ1-4, with D uncertain. Trimming removed 3 bases at V and 5 bases at J, with 10 bases between. This CDR3 comprises 14 residues. The V gene's germline CDR1 is MDHEN and CDR2 SYDVKM. The CDR3 DNA sequence: TGTGCCAGCAGTTTGAGCTCGTGGAATGAAAAACTGTTTTTT. Translating gives CASSLSSWNEKLFF.

The gene calls are TRBV6-5 and TRBJ1-4; 8 bases match TRBD1. V was clipped by 5 bases and J by 10 bases; unmatched bases: 6. CDR3 length: 13 residues. The germline gives CDR1 MNHEY, CDR2 SVGAGI. CDR3: CASSPGQGGKLFF. CDR3 DNA: TGTGCCAGCAGTCCCGGACAGGGAGGAAAACTGTTTTTT.